The present T cell receptor (beta chain) was sequenced within a study of blood T cell dynamics during melanoma immunotherapy. TCRdb keeps only in-frame clones here, not all; method: immunoSEQ multiplex PCR. The table shows about 5,600 clones, with about 80% occurring only once. Stated time point: week 3, after first cycle of checkpoint inhibitor. The CDR3 contains 15 residues. The V and J ends lost 5 bases and 2 bases respectively, with 13 bases between them. Germline lookup yields CDR1 SGHVS and CDR2 FQNEAQ. The rearrangement uses TRBV7-8 and TRBJ1-3; D not certain. The sample here was blood, taken from a patient treated with checkpoint blockade. The clonotype comes from a human donor with melanoma. Some clones in this sample may be carry-over from other donors' samples. The CDR3 DNA is TGTGCCAGCAGCCCAACAGCCATTCCTGGAAACACCATATATTTT. As protein: CASSPTAIPGNTIYF.